Each of the 3 T cell receptor beta chains below was sequenced from the same sample in a study of human T cells and chemical hapten exposure. Time point: patch test 1, 2 weeks after DPC sensitization. Treatment of the sample: therapeutic diphenylcyclopropenone sensitization with weekly scalp DPC. Using its own MiXCR run on the RACE reads, TCRdb lists one record per CDR3 protein. Found here are fewer than 500,000 distinct CDR3 sequences, about 4.8% of them singletons; the top ten hold around 2%. This specimen consisted of whole blood, obtained in connection with sensitization to the hapten diphenylcyclopropenone (DPC). The receptor set was obtained from a woman in her fifties or sixties with alopecia areata. Some clones in this sample may be carry-over from other donors' samples.

This clonotype occurred a few times. The V and J genes are TRBV28 and TRBJ1-6, with 8 bases fitting TRBD1. Germline trimming cut 3 bases from V and 3 bases from J; bases unmatched to any gene: 10. CDR3 length: 18 residues. The germline CDR1 and CDR2 sequences are MDHEN and SYDVKM. CDR3 nucleotides: TGTGCCAGCAGTTTTCCCACCGGGACAGGCAACTATAATTCACCCCTCCACTTT. Amino acid sequence: CASSFPTGTGNYNSPLHF.

This clonotype was seen many times. The V call is TRBV9, the J call TRBJ1-1; a weak D match, TRBD1 (5 bases). This CDR3 is 15 amino acids long. Trimming shortened V by 0 bases and J by 6 bases, and 15 bases separated the two germline ends. The germline V gene has CDR1 SGDLS and CDR2 YYNGEE. CDR3 residues: CASSVATGQGAEAFF. The CDR3 DNA is TGTGCCAGCAGCGTAGCTACTGGGCAGGGAGCTGAAGCTTTCTTT.

This clonotype was found many times. The chain uses TRBV7-2 and TRBJ2-3, with no clear D. With 5 bases removed from V and 6 bases from J, the gap between germline ends came to 15 bases. CDR3 length equals 14 residues. From germline, CDR1 is SGHTA and CDR2 FQGNSA. CDR3 region: CASSPRPPGDTQYF. DNA of the CDR3: TGTGCCAGCAGCCCGCGCCCCCCCGGGGATACGCAGTATTTT.